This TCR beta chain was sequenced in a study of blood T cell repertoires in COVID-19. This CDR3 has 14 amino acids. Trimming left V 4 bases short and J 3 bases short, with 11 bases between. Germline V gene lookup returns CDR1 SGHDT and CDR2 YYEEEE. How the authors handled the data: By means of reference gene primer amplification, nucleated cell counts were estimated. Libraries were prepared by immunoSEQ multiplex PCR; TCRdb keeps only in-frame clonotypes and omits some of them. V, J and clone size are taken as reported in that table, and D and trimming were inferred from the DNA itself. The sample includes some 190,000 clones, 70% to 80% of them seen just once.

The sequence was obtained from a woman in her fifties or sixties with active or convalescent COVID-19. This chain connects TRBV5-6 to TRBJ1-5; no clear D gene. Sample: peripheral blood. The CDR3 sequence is CASSALGLNQPQHF. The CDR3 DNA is TGTGCCAGCAGCGCGTTAGGACTCAATCAGCCCCAGCATTTT.